In its sample, the clone carrying this TCR beta chain was seen many times. Its target is not known. This sample was included in a study of T cells after yellow fever vaccination. In the study overall: Those fractions that held only low numbers of cells were prepared using the SMART-Seq v4 Ultra Low Input RNA kit. Study-wide points: Bulk-population clonotypes that are abundant could appear as contaminants in FACS-sorted repertoires.

Researchers made TCR cDNA using 5'RACE template switching, and this step added a universal primer site and UMIs. TCRdb processed the 5' RACE reads anew with MiXCR; each CDR3 protein has one entry. The sample gives roughly 150,000 distinct CDR3 sequences, 7.7% of which show up once; 0.55% to 0.9% is in the top ten. Here the sequenced sample was CD4+ T cells sorted from PBMCs, taken 5 days after the yellow fever booster vaccination. The receptor was isolated from a man aged 25-45 years who received the YFV17D yellow fever vaccine.

This CDR3 reads CASSPRTGETQYF. CDR3 bases: TGTGCCAGCAGCCCCAGGACAGGAGAGACCCAGTACTTC. The rearrangement links TRBV7-2 to TRBJ2-5; 7 bases fit TRBD1. The germline V gene encodes CDR1 SGHTA and CDR2 FQGNSA. This CDR3 is 13 amino acids long. V was pared by 5 bases and J by 4 bases, with 4 bases of the junction left unmatched.